This is a list of T cell receptor beta chains from one sample in a study of blood T cells in healthy people across ages. TCRdb used MiXCR to reprocess the 5' RACE reads, holding one entry per CDR3 protein. The repertoire holds about 1,600,000 distinct CDR3 sequences, with roughly 40% as singletons. Sequenced: blood. These receptors were obtained from a young woman in good health. Each CDR3 is given with its conserved first and last residue. Each record gives: D gene, clone size, J gene, V gene, CDR3 protein, CDR3 DNA. A D gene is named only where the DNA matches it firmly. Only some rows state a clone size, as once, few, many or a class for expanded clones.

TRBD1	-	TRBJ1-6	TRBV3-1	CASSHGDRDYSPLHF	TGTGCCAGCAGCCACGGAGACAGGGATTACTCACCCCTCCACTTT
TRBD1	-	TRBJ1-2	TRBV5-1	CVSSLEGGPGYTF	TGCGTCAGCAGCTTGGAAGGGGGCCCTGGCTACACCTTC
TRBD1	few	TRBJ2-5	TRBV9	CASSVARGLETQYF	TGTGCCAGCAGCGTAGCCAGGGGGCTCGAGACCCAGTACTTC
TRBD2	once	TRBJ2-5	TRBV20-1	CSARDQEGEGETQYF	TGCAGTGCTAGAGATCAGGAAGGGGAGGGAGAGACCCAGTACTTC
-	-	TRBJ1-5	TRBV30	CAWSNGPYEPQHF	TGTGCCTGGAGTAATGGACCGTATGAGCCCCAGCATTTT
-	-	TRBJ1-2	TRBV6-1	CASSETELGYGYTF	TGTGCCAGCAGTGAAACGGAATTAGGCTATGGCTACACCTTC
-	few	TRBJ1-2	TRBV10-3	CAISESHLGRHPGYGYTF	TGTGCCATCAGTGAAAGCCACCTTGGGAGACACCCCGGCTATGGCTACACCTTC
TRBD2	-	TRBJ2-7	TRBV10-3	CAISGTREETYNEQYF	TGTGCCATCAGTGGTACGCGGGAGGAGACCTACAATGAGCAGTACTTC
-	many	TRBJ2-3	TRBV4-1	CASSPNTNPYSGQYF	TGCGCCAGCAGCCCGAACACAAATCCATATTCCGGCCAGTATTTT
TRBD2	-	TRBJ2-1	TRBV20-1	CSAREGLAGVNEQFF	TGCAGTGCTAGGGAAGGACTAGCGGGGGTCAATGAGCAGTTCTTC
-	few	TRBJ1-6	TRBV12-3/TRBV12-4	CASSFPPLENSPLHF	TGTGCCAGCAGTTTCCCACCCCTGGAGAATTCACCCCTCCACTTT
-	-	TRBJ1-2	TRBV9	CASMTQGSHGYTF	TGTGCCAGCATGACACAGGGCTCTCATGGCTACACCTTC
TRBD2	-	TRBJ2-1	TRBV3-1	CASSQLGLAGGPYNEQFF	TGTGCCAGCAGCCAATTGGGACTAGCGGGAGGACCCTACAATGAGCAGTTCTTC
TRBD2	few	TRBJ2-7	TRBV20-1	CSARRSGRARAYEQYF	TGCAGTGCTAGGCGTAGCGGGAGGGCAAGGGCATACGAGCAGTACTTC
TRBD2	-	TRBJ2-1	TRBV7-9	CASSPRGVNEQFF	TGTGCCAGCAGCCCGCGGGGGGTTAATGAGCAGTTCTTC
TRBD2	-	TRBJ2-5	TRBV6-1	CASNPSILAGGDNKEQYF	TGTGCCAGCAACCCCTCAATCTTAGCGGGAGGGGACAATAAGGAGCAGTACTTC
TRBD1	-	TRBJ1-2	TRBV9	CASSVGDRLGYTF	TGTGCCAGCAGCGTAGGGGACAGGCTCGGCTACACCTTC
TRBD2	-	TRBJ2-2	TRBV9	CASSVGGLGFTGELFF	TGTGCCAGCAGCGTAGGGGGACTAGGATTCACCGGGGAGCTGTTTTTT
-	few	TRBJ2-7	TRBV6-6	CASSYSHLSSYEQYF	TGTGCCAGCAGTTACAGCCACCTAAGCTCCTACGAGCAGTACTTC
-	many	TRBJ2-7	TRBV6-2/TRBV6-3	CASSRTVYEQYF	TGTGCCAGCAGCCGGACAGTCTACGAGCAGTACTTC
TRBD2	-	TRBJ2-1	TRBV6-1	CASTIGTSGRNEQFF	TGTGCCAGCACCATAGGGACTAGCGGGAGGAATGAGCAGTTCTTC
-	-	TRBJ2-1	TRBV10-3	CAISVMGGRNEQFF	TGTGCCATCAGTGTAATGGGAGGTCGGAATGAGCAGTTCTTC
-	-	TRBJ1-1	TRBV20-1	CSSYIPPGIEAFF	TGCTCCAGCTACATACCTCCGGGGATTGAAGCTTTCTTT
-	many	TRBJ1-2	TRBV12-3/TRBV12-4	CASSFDGGYTF	TGTGCCAGCAGTTTTGATGGGGGCTACACCTTC
TRBD2	-	TRBJ2-7	TRBV5-1	CASSLRTSGRNTYEQYF	TGCGCCAGCAGCTTGAGGACTAGCGGGAGAAACACCTACGAGCAGTACTTC
-	-	TRBJ2-7	TRBV6-5	CASSYLTTLGDEQYF	TGTGCCAGCAGTTACCTCACCACGCTGGGGGACGAGCAGTACTTC
TRBD2	few	TRBJ2-1	TRBV7-9	CASSPPSGGRSSYNEQFF	TGTGCCAGCAGCCCCCCTAGCGGGGGCCGTAGCTCCTACAATGAGCAGTTCTTC
TRBD1	-	TRBJ1-2	TRBV3-1	CASSQAATGVYGYTF	TGTGCCAGCAGCCAAGCTGCGACAGGGGTCTATGGCTACACCTTC
-	few	TRBJ1-6	TRBV6-5	CASRGGGNSPLHF	TGTGCCAGCAGGGGGGGCGGTAATTCACCCCTCCACTTT
TRBD2	-	TRBJ2-5	TRBV5-1	CASSWIGLAGETQYF	TGCGCCAGCAGCTGGATCGGACTAGCGGGGGAGACCCAGTACTTC
-	-	TRBJ2-5	TRBV11-2	CASSLRVGGLGETQYF	TGTGCCAGCAGCTTACGGGTGGGGGGGCTTGGTGAGACCCAGTACTTC
TRBD1	-	TRBJ1-2	TRBV27	CASSFAQTGGLNYGYTF	TGTGCCAGCAGTTTCGCTCAGACAGGGGGCCTGAACTATGGCTACACCTTC
-	few	TRBJ1-2	TRBV7-8	CASSQGRENGYTF	TGTGCCAGCAGTCAGGGCAGGGAGAATGGCTACACCTTC
TRBD1	-	TRBJ1-2	TRBV9	CASSRGGQNYGYTF	TGTGCCAGCAGCCGCGGGGGACAGAACTATGGCTACACCTTC
-	few	TRBJ2-7	TRBV3-1	CASSQNRGYEQYF	TGTGCCAGCAGCCAAAATAGGGGCTACGAGCAGTACTTC
-	-	TRBJ2-7	TRBV7-6	CASSLGPARDEQYF	TGTGCCAGCAGCTTAGGGCCTGCCCGGGACGAGCAGTACTTC
-	-	TRBJ1-3	TRBV11-2	CASSLGPGTHSGNTIYF	TGTGCCAGCAGCTTAGGGCCAGGGACCCACTCTGGAAACACCATATATTTT
-	-	TRBJ2-5	TRBV2	CASSDGLGLGTQYF	TGTGCCAGCAGTGATGGTTTGGGGCTCGGGACCCAGTACTTC
TRBD1	-	TRBJ2-7	TRBV7-9	CASSHDRGGNYEQYF	TGTGCCAGCAGCCACGACAGGGGGGGAAACTACGAGCAGTACTTC
-	-	TRBJ2-5	TRBV20-1	CSARSERAETQYF	TGCAGTGCTCGATCTGAGCGGGCCGAGACCCAGTACTTC
-	many	TRBJ2-7	TRBV5-1	CASSLTRNEQYF	TGTGCCAGCAGCTTGACTAGGAACGAGCAGTACTTC
TRBD2	-	TRBJ2-5	TRBV28	CASSVAGGNEQYF	TGTGCCAGCAGTGTAGCGGGGGGCAATGAGCAGTACTTC
-	few	TRBJ2-7	TRBV5-6	CASSLVGQPSSYEQYF	TGTGCCAGCAGCTTGGTTGGTCAGCCCTCCTCCTACGAGCAGTACTTC
-	-	TRBJ2-5	TRBV7-9	CASSDSSSLETQYF	TGTGCCAGCAGCGACTCTAGCTCTCTGGAGACCCAGTACTTC
-	-	TRBJ2-7	TRBV5-1	CASSGKTGGGTYEQYF	TGCGCCAGCAGCGGGAAGACAGGAGGAGGCACCTACGAGCAGTACTTC
TRBD1	-	TRBJ1-2	TRBV4-1	CASSHGQGALYYGYTF	TGCGCCAGCAGCCACGGACAGGGGGCCCTCTACTACGGCTACACCTTC
TRBD1	-	TRBJ2-7	TRBV27	CASSFKGTAYEQYF	TGTGCCAGCAGTTTCAAGGGGACAGCCTACGAGCAGTACTTC
-	-	TRBJ2-7	TRBV28	CASITGSSYEQYF	TGTGCCAGCATCACAGGGAGCTCCTACGAGCAGTACTTC
-	-	TRBJ1-1	TRBV5-1	CASSFSQGGGNTEAFF	TGCGCCAGCAGCTTTTCCCAGGGAGGGGGGAACACTGAAGCTTTCTTT
-	-	TRBJ1-6	TRBV3-1	CASSQGEWGSESSPLHF	TGTGCCAGCAGCCAAGGTGAATGGGGCTCGGAGAGTTCACCCCTCCACTTT
-	-	TRBJ1-1	TRBV18	CASSPPAGVNTEAFF	TGTGCCAGCTCACCACCCGCAGGGGTGAACACTGAAGCTTTCTTT
TRBD1	few	TRBJ2-1	TRBV30	CAWRTGYYNEQFF	TGTGCCTGGAGGACAGGGTACTATAATGAGCAGTTCTTC
-	-	TRBJ1-2	TRBV4-1	CASSQDFGGGGYTF	TGCGCCAGCAGCCAAGATTTCGGGGGAGGTGGCTACACCTTC
-	-	TRBJ2-2	TRBV5-1	CASELGQVGTGELFF	TGCGCCAGCGAACTCGGTCAAGTGGGCACCGGGGAGCTGTTTTTT
TRBD1	once	TRBJ1-1	TRBV10-1	CASRGTGANTEAFF	TGCGCCAGCAGGGGGACAGGGGCGAACACTGAAGCTTTCTTT
-	few	TRBJ2-7	TRBV27	CASSSRVHYEQYF	TGTGCCAGCAGTTCCAGGGTCCACTACGAGCAGTACTTC
TRBD1	few	TRBJ1-6	TRBV9	CASSEAHTGGDSPLHF	TGTGCCAGCAGCGAGGCGCACACAGGGGGCGATTCACCCCTCCACTTT
TRBD1	-	TRBJ2-1	TRBV5-1	CASSSSGQGRFDEQFF	TGCGCCAGCAGCTCCTCCGGACAGGGTCGGTTTGATGAGCAGTTCTTC
TRBD2	-	TRBJ2-1	TRBV14	CASSQEGTSGRGEQFF	TGTGCCAGCAGCCAAGAAGGAACTAGCGGGAGAGGTGAGCAGTTCTTC